A single sample is the source of the 3 T cell receptor beta chains below, sequenced in a study of shared clonotypes between healthy human individuals. Assay used: immunoSEQ multiplex PCR; TCRdb lists only in-frame clones, some missing. The sample shows some 2,500,000 clones, about nine tenths of them seen only once. Sequencing input: naive CD4+ T cells from PBMCs. The subset is: CD45RA+ positively selected. These TCRs come from a man between 18 and 29 years old in good health. Some clones in this sample may be carry-over from other donors' samples.

This sequence joins TRBV27 and TRBJ2-7, with D unresolved. This CDR3 is 13 amino acids long. From germline, CDR1 is MNHEY and CDR2 SMNVEV (reference sequence). Trimming cost V 6 bases and J 3 bases, with 12 bases left between them. Written as DNA, the CDR3 is TGTGCCAGCAGGCGCACAGCTAACTACGAGCAGTACTTC. This sequence encodes CASRRTANYEQYF.

The chain combines TRBV6-1 with TRBJ2-5, with 10 bases identical to TRBD1. This CDR3 has 15 residues. The germline V gene has CDR1 MNHNS and CDR2 SASEGT. Trimming at V came to 3 bases and at J to 10 bases, leaving 11 bases not matched to a gene. The CDR3 DNA sequence: TGTGCCAGCAGTGAGCAACCGGGACAGGGGTCTAGCCAGTACTTC. Amino acid sequence: CASSEQPGQGSSQYF.

This chain joins TRBV5-1 and TRBJ2-2; 13 nucleotides match TRBD2. The length of the CDR3 is 18 residues. Losses at the gene ends were 0 bases for V and 5 bases for J; bases not matched to a gene: 7. CDR1 is SGHRS and CDR2 is YFSETQ in the germline V gene. CDR3 residues: CASSLALLAGGGTGELFF. The CDR3 DNA follows: TGCGCCAGCAGCTTGGCCCTACTAGCGGGAGGGGGAACCGGGGAGCTGTTTTTT.